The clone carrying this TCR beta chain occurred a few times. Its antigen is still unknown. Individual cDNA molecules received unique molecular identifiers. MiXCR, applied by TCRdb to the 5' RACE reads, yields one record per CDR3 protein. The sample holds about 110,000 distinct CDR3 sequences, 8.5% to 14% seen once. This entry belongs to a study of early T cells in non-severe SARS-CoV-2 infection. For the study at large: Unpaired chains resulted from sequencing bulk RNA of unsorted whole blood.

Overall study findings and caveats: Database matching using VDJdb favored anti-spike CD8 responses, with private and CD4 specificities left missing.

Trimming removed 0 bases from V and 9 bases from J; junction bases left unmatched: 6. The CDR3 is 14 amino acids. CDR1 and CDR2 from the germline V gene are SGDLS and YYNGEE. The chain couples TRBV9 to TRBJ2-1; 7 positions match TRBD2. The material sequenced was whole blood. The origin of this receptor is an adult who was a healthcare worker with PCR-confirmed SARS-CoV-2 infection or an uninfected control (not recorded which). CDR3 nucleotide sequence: TGTGCCAGCAGCGTAGGTGGTAGCGGGCCTGAGCAGTTCTTC. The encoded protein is CASSVGGSGPEQFF.